This T cell receptor beta chain is drawn from a study of T cell responses to AZD1222 COVID-19 vaccine. Clones were read by immunoSEQ multiplex PCR, and TCRdb kept only the in-frame ones, dropping some. Among roughly 180,000 clones listed, about 90% were seen once. CDR1 LNHDA and CDR2 SQIVND come from the germline V gene (reference sequence). The ends lost 6 bases at V and 4 bases at J; junction bases unmatched: 11. The CDR3 extends over 16 amino acids. This rearrangement joins TRBV19 to TRBJ2-2; 7 bases map to TRBD1. The sequence was collected from an adult in good health. Sample: peripheral blood, taken on day 0 of AZD1222 vaccination. The CDR3 sequence: CASSPTGAGGTGELFF. CDR3 nucleotide sequence: TGTGCCAGTAGCCCCACAGGGGCAGGTGGCACCGGGGAGCTGTTTTTT.